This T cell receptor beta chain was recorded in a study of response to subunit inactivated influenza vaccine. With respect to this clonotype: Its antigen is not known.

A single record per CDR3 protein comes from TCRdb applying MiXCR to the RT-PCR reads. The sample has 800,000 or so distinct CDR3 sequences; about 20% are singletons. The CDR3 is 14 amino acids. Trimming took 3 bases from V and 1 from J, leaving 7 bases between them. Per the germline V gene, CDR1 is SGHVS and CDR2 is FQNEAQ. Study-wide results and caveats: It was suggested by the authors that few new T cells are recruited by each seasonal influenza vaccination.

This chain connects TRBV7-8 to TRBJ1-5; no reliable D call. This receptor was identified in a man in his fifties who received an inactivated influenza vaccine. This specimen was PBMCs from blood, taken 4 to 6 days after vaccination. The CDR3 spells CASSFASSNQPQHF. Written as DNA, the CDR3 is TGTGCCAGCAGCTTTGCCTCGAGCAATCAGCCCCAGCATTTT.